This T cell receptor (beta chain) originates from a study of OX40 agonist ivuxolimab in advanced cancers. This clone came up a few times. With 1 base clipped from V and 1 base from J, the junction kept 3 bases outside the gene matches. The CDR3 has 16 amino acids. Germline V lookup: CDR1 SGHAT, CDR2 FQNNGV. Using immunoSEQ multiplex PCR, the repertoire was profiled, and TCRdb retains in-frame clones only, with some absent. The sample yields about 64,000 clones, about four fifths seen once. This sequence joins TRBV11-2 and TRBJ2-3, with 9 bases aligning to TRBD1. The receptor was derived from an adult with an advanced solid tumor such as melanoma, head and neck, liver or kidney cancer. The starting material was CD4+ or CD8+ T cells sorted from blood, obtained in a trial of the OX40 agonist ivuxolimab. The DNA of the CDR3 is TGTGCCAGCAGCTTAGTACAGGGGGCGGGCACAGATACGCAGTATTTT. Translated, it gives CASSLVQGAGTDTQYF. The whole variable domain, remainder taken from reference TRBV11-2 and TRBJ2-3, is EAGVAQSPRYKIIEKRQSVAFWCNPISGHATLYWYQQILGQGPKLLIQFQNNGVVDDSQLPKDRFSAERLKGVDSTLKIQPAKLEDSAVYLCASSLVQGAGTDTQYFGPGTRLTVL.